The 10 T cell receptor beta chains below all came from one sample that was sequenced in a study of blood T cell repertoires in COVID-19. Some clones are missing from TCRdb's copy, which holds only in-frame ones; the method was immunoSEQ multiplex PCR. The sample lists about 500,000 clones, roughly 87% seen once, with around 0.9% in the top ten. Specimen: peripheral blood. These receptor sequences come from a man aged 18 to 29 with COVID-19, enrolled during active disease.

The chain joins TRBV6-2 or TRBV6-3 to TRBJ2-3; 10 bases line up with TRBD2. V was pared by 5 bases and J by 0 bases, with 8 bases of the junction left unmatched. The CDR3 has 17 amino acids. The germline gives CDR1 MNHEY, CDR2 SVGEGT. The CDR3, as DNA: TGTGCCAGCAGTGCACAACTAGCGGGGTTCAGCACAGATACGCAGTATTTT. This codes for CASSAQLAGFSTDTQYF.

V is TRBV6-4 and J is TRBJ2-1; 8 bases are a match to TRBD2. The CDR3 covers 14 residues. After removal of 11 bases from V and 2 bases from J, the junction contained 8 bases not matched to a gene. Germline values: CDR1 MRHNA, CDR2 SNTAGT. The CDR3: CAPGGEGAYNEQFF. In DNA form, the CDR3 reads TGTGCCCCCGGGGGGGAGGGCGCCTACAATGAGCAGTTCTTC.

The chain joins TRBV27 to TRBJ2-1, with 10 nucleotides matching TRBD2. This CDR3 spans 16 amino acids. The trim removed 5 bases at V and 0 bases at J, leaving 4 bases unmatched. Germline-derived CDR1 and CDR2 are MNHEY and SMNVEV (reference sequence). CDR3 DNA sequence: TGTGCCAGCAGTGCCCGGACTAGCGGCTCCTACAATGAGCAGTTCTTC. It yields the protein CASSARTSGSYNEQFF.

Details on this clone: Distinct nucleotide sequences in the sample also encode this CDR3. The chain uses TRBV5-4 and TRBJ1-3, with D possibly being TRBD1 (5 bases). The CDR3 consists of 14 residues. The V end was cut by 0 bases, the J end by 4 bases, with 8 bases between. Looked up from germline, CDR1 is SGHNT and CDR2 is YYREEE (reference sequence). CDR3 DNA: TGTGCCAGCAGCTTGGCAGGGTCGGGAAACACCATATATTTT. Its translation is CASSLAGSGNTIYF.

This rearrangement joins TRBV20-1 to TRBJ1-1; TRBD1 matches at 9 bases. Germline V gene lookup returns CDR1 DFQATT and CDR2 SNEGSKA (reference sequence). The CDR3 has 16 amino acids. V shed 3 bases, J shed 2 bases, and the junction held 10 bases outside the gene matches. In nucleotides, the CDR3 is TGCAGTGCTAGTCGACAGGGGGTCTTGGTCAACACTGAAGCTTTCTTT. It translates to CSASRQGVLVNTEAFF.

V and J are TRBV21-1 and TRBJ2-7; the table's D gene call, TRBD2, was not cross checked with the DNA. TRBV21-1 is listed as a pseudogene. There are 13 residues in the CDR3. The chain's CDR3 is CASTSRVLYEQYF. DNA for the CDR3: TGTGCCAGCACTTCCCGGGTCTTGTACGAGCAGTACTTC.

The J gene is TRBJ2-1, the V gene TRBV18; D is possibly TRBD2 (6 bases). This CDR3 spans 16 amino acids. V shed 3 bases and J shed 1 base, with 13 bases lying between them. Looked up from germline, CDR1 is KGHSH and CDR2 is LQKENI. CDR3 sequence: CASSPGGAGSYNEQFF. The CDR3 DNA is TGTGCCAGCTCACCCGGGGGAGCTGGGTCCTACAATGAGCAGTTCTTC.

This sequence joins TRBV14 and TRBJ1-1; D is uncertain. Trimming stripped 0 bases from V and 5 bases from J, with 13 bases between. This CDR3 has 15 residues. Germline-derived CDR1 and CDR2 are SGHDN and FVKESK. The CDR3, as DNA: TGTGCCAGCAGCCAAGATGCGGGCCGGCAGACTGAAGCTTTCTTT. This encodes CASSQDAGRQTEAFF. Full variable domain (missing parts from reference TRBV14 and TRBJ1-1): EAGVTQFPSHSVIEKGQTVTLRCDPISGHDNLYWYRRVMGKEIKFLLHFVKESKQDESGMPNNRFLAERTGGTYSTLKVQPAELEDSGVYFCASSQDAGRQTEAFFGQGTRLTVV.

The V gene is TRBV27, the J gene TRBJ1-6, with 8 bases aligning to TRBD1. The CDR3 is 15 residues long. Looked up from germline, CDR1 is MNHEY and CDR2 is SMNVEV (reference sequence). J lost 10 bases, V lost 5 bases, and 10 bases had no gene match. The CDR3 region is CASSTQQGGRSPLHF. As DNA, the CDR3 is TGTGCCAGCAGTACCCAACAGGGGGGACGGTCACCCCTCCACTTT.

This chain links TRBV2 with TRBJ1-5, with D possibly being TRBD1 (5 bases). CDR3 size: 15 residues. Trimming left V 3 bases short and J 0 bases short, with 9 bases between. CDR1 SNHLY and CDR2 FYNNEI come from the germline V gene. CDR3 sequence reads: CASSERQISNQPQHF. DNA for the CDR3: TGTGCCAGCAGTGAGAGACAGATTAGCAATCAGCCCCAGCATTTT.